This TCR beta chain appears in the sequencing data of a study of blood T cell repertoires in COVID-19. Study-level information: Samples came from the United States, Italy and Spain, spanning acute and convalescent COVID-19. T cells, B-cell-depleted T cells, or PBMCs supplied cDNA or gDNA.

Original processing methods: Scientists estimated how many nucleated cells there were by amplifying reference gene primers. The protocol was immunoSEQ multiplex PCR, while the TCRdb copy is restricted to in-frame clones and leaves out a portion. The DNA was the basis for D and trimming; V, J and clone size are from that table. Of approximately 89,000 clones listed, roughly 80% are singletons. Germline lookup yields CDR1 MGHRA and CDR2 YSYEKL. V trimming: 2 bases; J trimming: 2 bases; junction bases outside the gene matches: 8. The CDR3 is made up of 17 amino acids. Sequencing was carried out using peripheral blood. This chain uses TRBV4-1 with TRBJ2-1; 8 bases are a match to TRBD2. The sequence was obtained from a human donor in a cohort sampled during active COVID-19. The CDR3 bases are TGCGCCAGCAGCCAATCCTCAACGCGGGGGGCCTACAATGAGCAGTTCTTC. This encodes CASSQSSTRGAYNEQFF.